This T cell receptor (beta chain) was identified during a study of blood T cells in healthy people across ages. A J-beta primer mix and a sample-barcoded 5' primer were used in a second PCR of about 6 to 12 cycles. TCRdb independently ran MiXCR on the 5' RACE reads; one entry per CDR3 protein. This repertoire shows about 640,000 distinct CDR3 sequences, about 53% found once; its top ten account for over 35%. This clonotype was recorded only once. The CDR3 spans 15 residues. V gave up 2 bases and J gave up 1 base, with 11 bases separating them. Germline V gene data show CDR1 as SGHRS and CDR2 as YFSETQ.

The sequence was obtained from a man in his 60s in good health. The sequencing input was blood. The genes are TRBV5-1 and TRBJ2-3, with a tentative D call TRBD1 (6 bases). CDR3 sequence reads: CASSFQGRGTDTQYF. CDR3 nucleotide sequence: TGCGCCAGCAGCTTCCAGGGGCGCGGCACAGATACGCAGTATTTT. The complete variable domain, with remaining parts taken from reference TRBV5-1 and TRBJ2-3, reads KAGVTQTPRYLIKTRGQQVTLSCSPISGHRSVSWYQQTPGQGLQFLFEYFSETQRNKGNFPGRFSGRQFSNSRSEMNVSTLELGDSALYLCASSFQGRGTDTQYFGPGTRLTVL.